This T cell receptor (beta chain) was sequenced for a study of blood T cell repertoires in COVID-19. About the study: Whether acute or convalescent, the COVID-19 samples came from the United States, Italy and Spain. PBMCs, B-cell-depleted T cells, or T cells were the source of the cDNA or gDNA that made up the material.

The CDR3 has 17 amino acids. V lost 3 bases, J lost 8 bases, and 15 bases stayed unmatched. Germline values: CDR1 MNHEY, CDR2 SMNVEV (reference sequence). In the authors' workflow: By means of reference gene primer amplification, nucleated cell counts were estimated. Libraries were prepared by immunoSEQ multiplex PCR; TCRdb keeps only in-frame clonotypes and omits some of them. The DNA was the basis for D and trimming; V, J and clone size are from that table. The repertoire includes around 180,000 clones, approximately 83% of them detected once, and more than 2.5% sits in the top ten. The origin of this receptor is a man aged 60 to 75 with acute or convalescent COVID-19. The chain joins TRBV27 to TRBJ2-2; 7 nucleotides agree with TRBD2. Sequences were obtained from peripheral blood. The DNA for the CDR3 is TGTGCCAGCAGTTTGACCCTAACCGGGGGGAAATCAGGGGAGCTGTTTTTT. Its protein product is CASSLTLTGGKSGELFF.